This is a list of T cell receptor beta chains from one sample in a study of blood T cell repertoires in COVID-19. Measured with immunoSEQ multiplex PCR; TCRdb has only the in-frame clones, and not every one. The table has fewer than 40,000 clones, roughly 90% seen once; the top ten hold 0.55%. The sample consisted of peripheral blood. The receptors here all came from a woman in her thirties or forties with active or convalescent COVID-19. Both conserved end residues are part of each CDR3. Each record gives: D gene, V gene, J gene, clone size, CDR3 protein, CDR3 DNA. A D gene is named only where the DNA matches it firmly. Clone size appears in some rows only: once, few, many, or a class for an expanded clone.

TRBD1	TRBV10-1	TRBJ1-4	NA	CASSGLSPRTGYNEKLFF	TGCGCCAGCAGTGGACTAAGCCCTAGGACAGGTTATAATGAAAAACTGTTTTTT
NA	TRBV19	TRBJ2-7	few	CASTPGMGPGYEQYF	TGTGCCAGTACCCCAGGGATGGGTCCCGGGTACGAGCAGTACTTC
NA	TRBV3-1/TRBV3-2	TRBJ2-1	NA	CASSQVAAPYNEQFF	TGTGCCAGCAGCCAAGTGGCGGCCCCCTACAATGAGCAGTTCTTC
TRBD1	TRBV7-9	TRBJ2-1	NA	CASSPRQGEGRDEQFF	TGTGCCAGCAGCCCAAGACAGGGCGAGGGCCGGGATGAGCAGTTCTTC
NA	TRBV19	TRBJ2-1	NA	CASSIMASSYNEQFF	TGTGCCAGTAGTATCATGGCTAGTTCCTACAATGAGCAGTTCTTC
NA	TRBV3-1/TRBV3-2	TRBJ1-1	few	CASSQAGVIRNTEAFF	TGTGCCAGCAGCCAAGCGGGGGTAATTAGGAACACTGAAGCTTTCTTT
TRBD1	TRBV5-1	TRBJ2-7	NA	CASSFLGTVFYEQYF	TGCGCCAGCAGCTTTCTCGGGACAGTTTTCTACGAGCAGTACTTC
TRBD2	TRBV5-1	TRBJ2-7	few	CASSLGPGGTTTTYEQYF	TGCGCCAGCAGCTTGGGACCGGGCGGGACTACTACAACCTACGAGCAGTACTTC
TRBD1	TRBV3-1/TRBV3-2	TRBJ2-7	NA	CASSQTEGAWAYEQYF	TGTGCCAGCAGCCAAACCGAGGGGGCGTGGGCGTACGAGCAGTACTTC
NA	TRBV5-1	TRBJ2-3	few	CASSSGDWGGTDTQYF	TGCGCCAGCAGCTCCGGCGACTGGGGCGGCACAGATACGCAGTATTTT
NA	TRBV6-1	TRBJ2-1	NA	CASSELEGYEYNEQFF	TGTGCCAGCAGTGAACTCGAGGGATACGAATACAATGAGCAGTTCTTC
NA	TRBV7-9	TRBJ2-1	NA	CASSFSSSATYNEQFF	TGTGCCAGCAGCTTTTCGTCTAGCGCCACCTACAATGAGCAGTTCTTC
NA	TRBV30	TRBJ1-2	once	CAWSEGGDYGYTF	TGTGCCTGGAGTGAGGGCGGGGACTATGGCTACACCTTC
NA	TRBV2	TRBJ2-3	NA	CASSETVLSTDTQYF	TGTGCCAGCAGTGAAACGGTCCTCAGCACAGATACGCAGTATTTT
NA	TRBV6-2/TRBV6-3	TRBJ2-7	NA	CASSQLKIGEQYF	TGTGCCAGCAGTCAACTCAAGATCGGCGAGCAGTACTTC
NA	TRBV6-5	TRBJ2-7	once	CASTEEGGTSYEQYF	TGTGCCAGCACCGAAGAGGGGGGGACCTCCTACGAGCAGTACTTC
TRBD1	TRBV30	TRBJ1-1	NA	CARTGFKNTEAFF	TGTGCACGGACAGGGTTCAAGAACACTGAAGCTTTCTTT
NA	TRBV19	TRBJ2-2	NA	CASSIGTGELFF	TGTGCCAGTAGTATCGGGACCGGGGAGCTGTTTTTT
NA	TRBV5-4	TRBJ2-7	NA	CASSLVSGVAYEQYF	TGTGCCAGCAGCTTGGTGTCAGGGGTGGCCTACGAGCAGTACTTC
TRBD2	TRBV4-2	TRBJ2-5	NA	CASSQGVLAGSSETQYF	TGTGCCAGCAGCCAAGGAGTCCTAGCGGGGAGTAGTGAGACCCAGTACTTC
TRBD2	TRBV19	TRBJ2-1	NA	CASSIGGGSSYNEQFF	TGTGCCAGTAGTATAGGGGGCGGGAGCTCCTACAATGAGCAGTTCTTC
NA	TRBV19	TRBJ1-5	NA	CASSPPTGPQHF	TGTGCCAGTAGTCCCCCAACGGGGCCCCAGCATTTT
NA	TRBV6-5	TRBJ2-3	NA	CASSPPLRDTQYF	TGTGCCAGCAGTCCCCCTCTGCGGGATACGCAGTATTTT
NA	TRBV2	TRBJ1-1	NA	CASSVTGPLEAFF	TGTGCCAGCAGCGTCACAGGGCCCCTAGAAGCTTTCTTT
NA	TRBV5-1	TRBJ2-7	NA	CASREGLGPVYEQYF	TGCGCCAGCAGGGAGGGGTTGGGACCAGTCTACGAGCAGTACTTC
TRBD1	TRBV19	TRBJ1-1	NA	CASTTGGLNTEAFF	TGTGCCAGTACAACAGGGGGGTTGAACACTGAAGCTTTCTTT
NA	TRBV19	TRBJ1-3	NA	CASSISGNTIYF	TGTGCCAGTAGTATATCGGGAAACACCATATATTTT
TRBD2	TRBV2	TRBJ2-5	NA	CASKETSGQETQYF	TGTGCCAGCAAAGAGACTAGCGGACAAGAGACCCAGTACTTC
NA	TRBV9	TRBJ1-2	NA	CASSQLDRAINYGYTF	TGTGCCAGCAGCCAGTTAGACAGAGCAATTAACTATGGCTACACCTTC
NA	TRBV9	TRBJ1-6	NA	CASSARLSSYNSPLHF	TGTGCCAGCAGCGCCAGACTCAGCTCCTATAATTCACCCCTCCACTTT
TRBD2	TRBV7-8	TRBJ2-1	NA	CASSLRTSGRLSYNEQFF	TGTGCCAGCAGCTTGAGGACTAGCGGGAGGCTCTCCTACAATGAGCAGTTCTTC
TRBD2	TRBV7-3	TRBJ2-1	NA	CASSFSPSGGGDNEQFF	TGTGCCAGCAGCTTTTCTCCTAGCGGGGGAGGAGACAATGAGCAGTTCTTC
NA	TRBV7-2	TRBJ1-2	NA	CASSDPGPGGYTF	TGTGCCAGCAGCGACCCAGGGCCGGGTGGCTACACCTTC
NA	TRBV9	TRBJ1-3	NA	CASSVVRHNSGNTIYF	TGTGCCAGCAGCGTAGTACGACACAACTCTGGAAACACCATATATTTT
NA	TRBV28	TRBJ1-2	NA	CASTTLSGTNYGYTF	TGTGCCAGCACCACCCTCTCCGGGACAAACTATGGCTACACCTTC
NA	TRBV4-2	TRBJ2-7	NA	CASSQPGETGSYEQYF	TGTGCCAGCAGCCAACCCGGCGAGACAGGCTCCTACGAGCAGTACTTC
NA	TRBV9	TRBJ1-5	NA	CASSVAEGSNQPQHF	TGTGCCAGCAGCGTAGCTGAGGGCAGCAATCAGCCCCAGCATTTT
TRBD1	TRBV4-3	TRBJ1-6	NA	CASSQETGAEISPLHF	TGCGCCAGCAGCCAAGAGACAGGGGCCGAAATTTCACCCCTCCACTTT
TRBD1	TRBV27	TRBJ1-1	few	CASSGTGSLPWGNTEAFF	TGTGCCAGCAGCGGGACAGGGTCACTACCCTGGGGGAACACTGAAGCTTTCTTT
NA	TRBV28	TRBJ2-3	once	CASSLIREPGTQYF	TGTGCCAGCAGTTTAATTAGAGAGCCGGGTACGCAGTATTTT
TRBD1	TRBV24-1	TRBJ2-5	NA	CATSTPGQHQETQYF	TGTGCCACCTCGACCCCGGGACAGCACCAAGAGACCCAGTACTTC